This entry describes one TCR beta chain. V dropped 3 bases and J dropped 9; count of bases not matched to a gene: 5. Germline assignment: CDR1 SGDLS and CDR2 YYNGEE. CDR3 length: 14 residues. From the 5' RACE reads, TCRdb called clonotypes with MiXCR, one entry per CDR3 protein. The sample records roughly 250,000 distinct CDR3 sequences, about 16% being singletons. The sample originates from a study of T-cell memory formation after mild COVID-19. The chain combines TRBV9 with TRBJ1-5, with 11 positions matching TRBD1. The material sequenced was PBMCs or a T cell subset sorted from them (not recorded which). The source of this sequence is a man aged 18 to 29 who had mild COVID-19 (a few samples of this study predate the infection). Cell type and time point are not known. The CDR3 nucleotides read TGTGCCAGCAGCGAGGGACAGGGGGATCTGCCCCAGCATTTT. Protein product: CASSEGQGDLPQHF. Supplemented by reference TRBV9 and TRBJ1-5, the full variable domain reads DSGVTQTPKHLITATGQRVTLRCSPRSGDLSVYWYQQSLDQGLQFLIQYYNGEERAKGNILERFSAQQFPDLHSELNLSSLELGDSALYFCASSEGQGDLPQHFGDGTRLSIL.